This T cell receptor beta chain came from a study of vaccination and CD4 T cells after COVID-19. About the study: In culture, cells were exposed to overlapping spike peptides from SARS-CoV-2, HCoV-NL63, HCoV-OC43 and HCoV-229E. General observations from the study: Post-vaccination reactive clonotypes (median roughly 35) did not differ significantly from post-infection (about 21). In convalescent patients, 304 of 307 vaccine-specific clones were mono-reactive for SARS-CoV-2 spike.

An Oncomine TCR Beta short-read assay was used to sequence the DNA from cultured CD4+ T cells. A single record per CDR3 protein comes from TCRdb applying MiXCR to the PCR reads. The data hold approximately 15,000 distinct CDR3 sequences, with 26% observed a single time. The treatment: approximately nine-day PBMC culture with coronavirus spike peptide pools or control peptides (ViraFEST assay). Dates of positive PCR ran from March to December 2020, before US Alpha, Beta and Delta variants. A note on this clonotype: Antigen: not known.

This CDR3 spans 14 amino acids. Germline CDR1 and CDR2: SGHAT and FQNNGV. Trimming stripped 5 bases from V and 6 bases from J, with 16 bases between. The chain combines TRBV11-2 with TRBJ1-1, with D unresolved. The specimen was cultured CD4+ T cells from blood. This sequence was found in a human donor with COVID-19. CDR3: CASSLLGSLAEAFF. For the CDR3, the DNA is TGTGCCAGCAGCCTCCTCGGCAGCCTGGCTGAAGCTTTCTTT.